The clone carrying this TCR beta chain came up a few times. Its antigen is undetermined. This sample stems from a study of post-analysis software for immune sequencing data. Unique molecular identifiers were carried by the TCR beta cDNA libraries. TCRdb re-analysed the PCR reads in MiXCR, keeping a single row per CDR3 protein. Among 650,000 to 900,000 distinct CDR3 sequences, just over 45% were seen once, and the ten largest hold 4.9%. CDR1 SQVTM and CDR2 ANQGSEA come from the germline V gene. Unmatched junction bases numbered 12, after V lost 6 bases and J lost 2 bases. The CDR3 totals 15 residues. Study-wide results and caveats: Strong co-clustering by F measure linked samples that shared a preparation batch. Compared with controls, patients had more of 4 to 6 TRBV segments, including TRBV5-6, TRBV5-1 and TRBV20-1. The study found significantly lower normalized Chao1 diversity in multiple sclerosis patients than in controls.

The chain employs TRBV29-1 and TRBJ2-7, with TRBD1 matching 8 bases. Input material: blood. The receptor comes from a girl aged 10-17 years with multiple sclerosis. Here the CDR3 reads CSVAADRERTYEQYF. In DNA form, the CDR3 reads TGCAGCGTGGCCGCGGACAGGGAGAGGACCTACGAGCAGTACTTC.